Listed below are T cell receptor beta chains from one sample, sequenced in a study of T cell repertoires in cytomegalovirus infection. From the reads, TCRdb called clonotypes with MiXCR, one entry per CDR3 protein. The repertoire holds a few hundred thousand distinct CDR3 sequences, with approximately 13% as singletons. Sequencing was performed on PBMCs. These receptors were collected from a human donor in good health (CMV status not recorded). Some clones in this sample may be carry-over from other donors' samples. Each CDR3 is given with its conserved first and last residue. Each record gives: CDR3 DNA, CDR3 protein, D gene, J gene, clone size, V gene. A D gene is named only where the DNA matches it firmly. Clone sizes are given selectively: once, few, many, or a class where the clone is expanded.

TGTGCCAGCAGCTTAGTGGGGGGGGGAACTCTATACGAGCAGTACTTC	CASSLVGGGTLYEQYF	TRBD2	TRBJ2-7	-	TRBV7-2
TGTGCCAGCTCACCAGGGGTCGGCTATGGCTACACCTTC	CASSPGVGYGYTF	-	TRBJ1-2	-	TRBV18
TGTGCCAGCAGTGAGACAGAATCGGGCGAGCAGTACTTC	CASSETESGEQYF	-	TRBJ2-7	many	TRBV28
TGTGCCAGCAGCGCATCGGGGGCTAATTCACCCCTCCACTTT	CASSASGANSPLHF	-	TRBJ1-6	-	TRBV3-1
TGTGCCAGCTTCGGACTAGCGGGACGAGGGGAGCAGTTCTTC	CASFGLAGRGEQFF	TRBD2	TRBJ2-1	many	TRBV7-2
TGTGCTAGCAGCTTATTTTCGGGAGGGGCTGAGCAGTTCTTC	CASSLFSGGAEQFF	TRBD2	TRBJ2-1	-	TRBV7-7
TGTGCCAGCAGTTCTGGGACTGGGAACTACAATGAGCAGTTCTTC	CASSSGTGNYNEQFF	-	TRBJ2-1	-	TRBV28
TGTGCCAGCAGGCTAATCAGCGGGAGCTACGAGCAGTACTTC	CASRLISGSYEQYF	TRBD2	TRBJ2-7	-	TRBV28
TGTGCCAGCAGCCGTTCATACGGGTCTGAGCAGTTCTTC	CASSRSYGSEQFF	-	TRBJ2-1	many	TRBV7-3
TGCAGCGTTGAAGACAGGGGCTATGGCTACACCTTC	CSVEDRGYGYTF	-	TRBJ1-2	many	TRBV29-1
TGTGCCAGCGCTCCGACTAGCACAGATACGCAGTATTTT	CASAPTSTDTQYF	-	TRBJ2-3	many	TRBV7-2
TGTGCCAGTAGTAATTTAGATCAGGGGAGTTGGAACACTGAAGCTTTCTTT	CASSNLDQGSWNTEAFF	-	TRBJ1-1	few	TRBV19
TGTGCCAGCAGCTCCCGAGGAAGTCAGCCCCAGCATTTT	CASSSRGSQPQHF	-	TRBJ1-5	few	TRBV7-2
TGTGCCAGCGTACCCTCCGGGACAGGGGGACACGAGCAGTACTTC	CASVPSGTGGHEQYF	TRBD1	TRBJ2-7	few	TRBV7-6
TGCGCCAGCAGGATTTCGGGGTCGTGGAACACTGAAGCTTTCTTT	CASRISGSWNTEAFF	-	TRBJ1-1	few	TRBV5-1
TGTGCCAGCAGTGGCCACCTCTACGAGCAGTACTTC	CASSGHLYEQYF	-	TRBJ2-7	-	TRBV28
TGTGCCAGCAGGACTAGCGGGAGGGCCTACAATGAGCAGTTCTTC	CASRTSGRAYNEQFF	TRBD2	TRBJ2-1	few	TRBV2
TGTGCCAGCAGTACTCCGCACAGTACAACAGGGATGAACACTGAAGCTTTCTTT	CASSTPHSTTGMNTEAFF	-	TRBJ1-1	many	TRBV6-2/TRBV6-3
TGCAGCGCGGAGGGGTTAGCCAAAAACATTCAGTACTTC	CSAEGLAKNIQYF	-	TRBJ2-4	few	TRBV29-1
TGCAGTGCTAGGTCTAGCGGGAGGGAGACCCAGTACTTC	CSARSSGRETQYF	TRBD2	TRBJ2-5	few	TRBV20-1
TGTGCCAGCAGCTTTGGGGGCCTCGCGCAGTATTTT	CASSFGGLAQYF	-	TRBJ2-3	many	TRBV7-2
TGTGCCAGCAGCCTTGTCGGCGGGGGGGCGAGGGATACGCAGTATTTT	CASSLVGGGARDTQYF	TRBD2	TRBJ2-3	many	TRBV7-3
TGTGCCAGCAGTGCCCCCGGGGGTAATGAAAAACTGTTTTTT	CASSAPGGNEKLFF	-	TRBJ1-4	-	TRBV28
TGTGCCAGCAGTCCGTGGACAGACCAAGAGACCCAGTACTTC	CASSPWTDQETQYF	-	TRBJ2-5	few	TRBV28
TGTGCCAGCAGCTTGTGGGACAGCTCCTACGAGCAGTACTTC	CASSLWDSSYEQYF	TRBD1	TRBJ2-7	many	TRBV7-2
TGCAGCGTAAACTCCGGGTCCTACGAGCAGTACTTC	CSVNSGSYEQYF	-	TRBJ2-7	many	TRBV29-1
TGTGCCAGCAGTTACTCGGGGGGACCGAAGAACACTGAAGCTTTCTTT	CASSYSGGPKNTEAFF	-	TRBJ1-1	many	TRBV6-5
TGCAGCGTTAAAGGACTAGCGGGTGGTGAGCAGTTCTTC	CSVKGLAGGEQFF	TRBD2	TRBJ2-1	few	TRBV29-1
TGTGCCAGCAGTTTCTACGAGAACACTGAAGCTTTCTTT	CASSFYENTEAFF	-	TRBJ1-1	many	TRBV28
TGTGCCAGCGGAAGACAGCCCTATGGCTACACCTTC	CASGRQPYGYTF	-	TRBJ1-2	many	TRBV12-3/TRBV12-4
TGCGCCAGCAGACTAGCAACTAGCACAGATACGCAGTATTTT	CASRLATSTDTQYF	-	TRBJ2-3	few	TRBV10-2
TGTGCCAGCACCGAACTAGCGGGAGATAGGGATACGCAGTATTTT	CASTELAGDRDTQYF	TRBD2	TRBJ2-3	many	TRBV6-1